Sequencing of this TCR beta chain was carried out in a study of T-cell memory formation after mild COVID-19. TCRdb fed the 5' RACE reads into MiXCR, producing one record per CDR3 protein. The sample includes roughly 600,000 distinct CDR3 sequences, roughly 18% of them seen just once. The sample taken for sequencing was PBMCs or a T cell subset sorted from them (not recorded which). The sequence was obtained from an adult woman who had mild COVID-19 (a few samples of this study predate the infection). Cell type and time point are not known.

CDR3 sequence: CSVARLAGGPRQETQYF. The CDR3 DNA sequence: TGCAGCGTCGCCAGACTAGCGGGAGGGCCTAGACAAGAGACCCAGTACTTC. The chain carries TRBV29-1 and TRBJ2-5; 14 positions agree with TRBD2. Trimming at V came to 6 bases and at J to 2 bases, leaving 11 bases not matched to a gene. The CDR3 sequence is 17 residues long. CDR1 SQVTM and CDR2 ANQGSEA come from the germline V gene.